The clone carrying this T cell receptor (beta chain) was observed a single time. These data come from a study of shared T cell receptors in the human thymus. The ends lost 1 base at V and 6 bases at J; junction bases unmatched: 2. The CDR3 runs 13 residues. Germline V gives CDR1 LGHNA, CDR2 YSLEER. Produced via immunoSEQ multiplex PCR; TCRdb's table is partial and in-frame only. The sample shows hundreds of thousands of clones, approximately 80% of them seen only once. The sample was also linked to a second study, of human thymus T cells. That work contributes: Corrective heart surgery yielded resections, and these provided the thymus tissue. In thymic and blood repertoires alike, V and J usage looked biased. Related studies found that unrelated individuals share highly overlapping thymic repertoires.

The sequenced sample consisted of thymocytes. V and J are TRBV4-3 and TRBJ1-2, with TRBD1 identical over 7 bases. This TCR was recovered from a boy under three years old with a congenital heart defect. CDR3: CASSQVTGHGYTF. The CDR3 DNA reads TGCGCCAGCAGCCAAGTGACAGGGCATGGCTACACCTTC.